Listed below are T cell receptor beta chains from one sample, sequenced in a study of OX40 agonist ivuxolimab in advanced cancers. Produced via immunoSEQ multiplex PCR; TCRdb's table is partial and in-frame only. The table records tens of thousands of clones, 88% of them present only once. The input for sequencing was CD4+ or CD8+ T cells sorted from blood, taken in a trial of the OX40 agonist ivuxolimab. Receptors were obtained from an adult with an advanced solid tumor such as melanoma, head and neck, liver or kidney cancer. The CDR3 runs from the conserved cysteine through the conserved F or W. D genes are given only for firm matches. The size field is filled for only some rows; it gives once, few, many or a size class.

CDR3 DNA	CDR3 protein	D gene	V gene	clone size	J gene
TGTGCCACCAGCAAAAGCGGGAGCGGCCTACAGAATGAGCAGTTCTTC	CATSKSGSGLQNEQFF	TRBD2	TRBV15	-	TRBJ2-1
TGCGCCAGCAGCGCCGCTTCCCCGGGACAGGGGGCCTACGAGCAGTACTTC	CASSAASPGQGAYEQYF	TRBD1	TRBV4-3	-	TRBJ2-7
TGTGCCAGCAGCTTAGCAACCTCCTACGAGCAGTACTTC	CASSLATSYEQYF	-	TRBV7-3	few	TRBJ2-7
TGTGCCAGTTCCCCTTGGGGACAGGGTAATCAGCCCCAGCATTTT	CASSPWGQGNQPQHF	TRBD1	TRBV19	-	TRBJ1-5
TGTGCCAGCAGTTCCCGGGTAGACGAGACCCAGTACTTC	CASSSRVDETQYF	-	TRBV28	-	TRBJ2-5
TGTGCCAGCAGCTTGGGGCCAGGGGAGCGGAACGAGCAGTACTTC	CASSLGPGERNEQYF	-	TRBV5-4	-	TRBJ2-7
TGTGCCAGCAGGGCAGCGGGAGTCGGCGAGCAGTACTTC	CASRAAGVGEQYF	TRBD2	TRBV27	-	TRBJ2-7
TGTGCCAGCAGTTTAACAGGGATCTACGAGCAGTACTTC	CASSLTGIYEQYF	-	TRBV27	-	TRBJ2-7
TGTGCCAGTAGCCGGGGACTCCTCGGGAATGAGCAGTTCTTC	CASSRGLLGNEQFF	-	TRBV19	once	TRBJ2-1
TGTGCCAGCAGCTTAGTGAGAGTCCCTTGGGGAACAGATACGCAGTATTTT	CASSLVRVPWGTDTQYF	-	TRBV11-2	once	TRBJ2-3
TGTGCCAGCAGGCCAGGGGCGCAACACGAGCAGTACTTC	CASRPGAQHEQYF	-	TRBV4-2	-	TRBJ2-7
TGTGCCAGCAACGCCCTGGGGGGTTTTATCACTGAAGCTTTCTTT	CASNALGGFITEAFF	-	TRBV7-3	-	TRBJ1-1
TGTGCCAGCAGCCCGAGGGCAGACCTTTACTATAATTCACCCCTCCACTTT	CASSPRADLYYNSPLHF	-	TRBV27	-	TRBJ1-6
TGTGCCACCAGCAGAGATTTGTCGGTGTGGGCGCAGTATGGCTACACCTTC	CATSRDLSVWAQYGYTF	-	TRBV15	-	TRBJ1-2
TGCGCCAGCAGCCAAGGTTTGGGGGTTCGGGGATATGAGCAGTTCTTC	CASSQGLGVRGYEQFF	-	TRBV4-3	once	TRBJ2-1
TGCGCCAGCAGCTTGGCCGGCTCTGCCTACGAGCAGTACTTC	CASSLAGSAYEQYF	-	TRBV5-1	-	TRBJ2-7
TGTGCCAGCAGTTACTTGATCACAGGGGTGGGCGAGCAGTACTTC	CASSYLITGVGEQYF	TRBD1	TRBV27	-	TRBJ2-7
TGTGCCAGCAGTGAAGGGGGCCGACTAGCGGGAACGGGCAGCACAGATACGCAGTATTTT	CASSEGGRLAGTGSTDTQYF	TRBD2	TRBV2	-	TRBJ2-3
TGTGCCAGCAGCGTAGGCGGGAGTACCTACGAGCAGTACTTC	CASSVGGSTYEQYF	TRBD2	TRBV9	-	TRBJ2-7
TGTGCCAGCAGCGTAAACAGCGGGAACACAGATACGCAGTATTTT	CASSVNSGNTDTQYF	TRBD2	TRBV9	-	TRBJ2-3
TGTGCCAGCAGCATTCTAGCGGGAGCTTTAGGGACCCAGTACTTC	CASSILAGALGTQYF	TRBD2	TRBV7-2	-	TRBJ2-5
TGTGCCAGCAGCTTGGTGGCTAGCCACTACGAGCAGTACTTC	CASSLVASHYEQYF	-	TRBV5-6	-	TRBJ2-7
TGTGCCAGCAGTGACGTGGGACAGGGGACAGATACGCAGTATTTT	CASSDVGQGTDTQYF	TRBD1	TRBV6-1	-	TRBJ2-3
TGTGCCAGTAGTCACCACTCTGGGGCCAACGTCCTGACTTTC	CASSHHSGANVLTF	-	TRBV19	-	TRBJ2-6
TGTGCCAGCAGCACCCCCCCGGGACAGGGTATTCCCTACACTGAAGCTTTCTTT	CASSTPPGQGIPYTEAFF	TRBD1	TRBV7-3	-	TRBJ1-1
TGTGCCAGCAGCGCAGGGGGTACTCTCCTCCATGAGCAGTTCTTC	CASSAGGTLLHEQFF	TRBD1	TRBV9	-	TRBJ2-1
TGTGCCAGCAGCTTGCCCGTGGGACCCGTGGAGACCCAGTACTTC	CASSLPVGPVETQYF	-	TRBV11-1	-	TRBJ2-5
TGTGCCAGCAGCGAAGGGACAAACTATGGCTACACCTTC	CASSEGTNYGYTF	-	TRBV9	-	TRBJ1-2
TGCGCCAGCAGCGGCAAGGGGAGGGCCTACGAGCAGTACTTC	CASSGKGRAYEQYF	TRBD2	TRBV5-1	-	TRBJ2-7
TGTGCCAGCAGAGAGACAGGGAGGGACACCGGGGAGCTGTTTTTT	CASRETGRDTGELFF	-	TRBV9	-	TRBJ2-2
TGTGCCAGCAGCTTTTATGGGGTTGAGACCCAGTACTTC	CASSFYGVETQYF	-	TRBV7-9	-	TRBJ2-5
TGTGCCAGCAGCTTATTAGATGAGCCCGGGAATAATTCACCCCTCCACTTT	CASSLLDEPGNNSPLHF	-	TRBV7-6	-	TRBJ1-6
TGCGCCAGCAGCTATCTAGCGGGAGGAGACGAGCAGTACTTC	CASSYLAGGDEQYF	TRBD2	TRBV5-1	-	TRBJ2-7
TGTGCCAGTAGTTCCGTCGGGCTCACCGTTTATGGCTACACCTTC	CASSSVGLTVYGYTF	-	TRBV19	-	TRBJ1-2
TGCGCCAGCAGTGGTGGGGGTGGGGAGCAGTACTTC	CASSGGGGEQYF	-	TRBV10-1	once	TRBJ2-7
TGTGCCAGCAGTTTTACAGGGACTCAAGAGACCCAGTACTTC	CASSFTGTQETQYF	-	TRBV27	-	TRBJ2-5
TGTGCCAGCAGCTTAATACTAGCAAGTTACAATGAGCAGTTCTTC	CASSLILASYNEQFF	-	TRBV7-3	-	TRBJ2-1
TGTGCCAGCAGGCCGGGACGGGTCGGTGAAAAACTGTTTTTT	CASRPGRVGEKLFF	-	TRBV2	-	TRBJ1-4
TGTGCCAGTAGTATTGATGGCGGCACCCCCTACGAGCAGTACTTC	CASSIDGGTPYEQYF	-	TRBV19	-	TRBJ2-7
TGTGCCAGCAGCCCAAGCGGGACACGCGTAAAGTCCTACGAGCAGTACTTC	CASSPSGTRVKSYEQYF	-	TRBV7-9	-	TRBJ2-7
TGTGCCATCAGTGACTTCCTTATCGGCTACACCTTC	CAISDFLIGYTF	-	TRBV10-3	-	TRBJ1-2
TGTGCCAGCAGTGAAGCGATGGGGACTAACACTGAAGCTTTCTTT	CASSEAMGTNTEAFF	-	TRBV25-1	-	TRBJ1-1
TGTGCCAGCAGCGCCGGTAACACTGAAGCTTTCTTT	CASSAGNTEAFF	-	TRBV9	-	TRBJ1-1
TGCAGTGCTAATGAGACCCAGTACTTC	CSANETQYF	-	TRBV20-1	-	TRBJ2-5
TGTGCCAGCATATGGGGGGCTCGTATTGAAGCTTTCTTT	CASIWGARIEAFF	-	TRBV2	-	TRBJ1-1
TGTGCCAGCCATGCGGGCTATAATCACAATGAGCAGTTCTTC	CASHAGYNHNEQFF	-	TRBV9	-	TRBJ2-1